These 15 T cell receptor beta chains were all obtained from the same sample, sequenced in a study of blood T cell repertoires in COVID-19 (dated by TCRdb to about 2020). Library construction relied on the immunoSEQ multiplex PCR assay. Sourced from immuneACCESS, this table was stored by TCRdb with only in-frame sequences that have V and J called. A share of the clones is absent; for the studies checked, an unresolved V gene accounts for under half, and the remainder has no known explanation. For this sample the table gives 300,000 to 500,000 clones, of which 88% were detected only once. The ten largest clones capture around 0.95% of the sample. Input material: PBMCs or T cells enriched from blood (not recorded which). These receptors all stem from a woman under 40 with acute COVID-19.

This clone has only a few counts. The chain couples TRBV5-5 to TRBJ1-3; tentatively, D is TRBD1 (6 bases). Trimming cost V 2 bases and J 3 bases, with 9 bases left between them. The CDR3 loop spans 14 amino acids. Germline values: CDR1 SGHKS, CDR2 YYEKEE (reference sequence). DNA of the CDR3: TGTGCCAGCAGCTTTGGCAGGGGTGGAAACACCATATATTTT. Amino acids: CASSFGRGGNTIYF.

The chain employs TRBV3-1 (or the pseudogene TRBV3-2) and TRBJ1-6; a possible D gene is TRBD1 (6 bases). The ends were cut back, 4 bases at V and 7 bases at J, with 14 bases in the middle. Germline assignment: CDR1 LGHDT and CDR2 YNNKEL (reference sequence). The CDR3 spans 15 residues. The CDR3 DNA reads TGTGCCAGCAGCCTGGGATCCGGGACAAATTCACCCCTCCACTTT. Translating it yields CASSLGSGTNSPLHF.

This clone appeared once. The chain uses TRBV10-2 and TRBJ2-3, with 15 nucleotides matching TRBD2. V shed 8 bases and J 8 bases; nucleotides not matched to a gene: 8. This CDR3 contains 15 residues. Germline assignment: CDR1 WSHSY and CDR2 SAAADI. Here the CDR3 reads CASGGLAGGLVTQYF. In DNA, the CDR3 is TGCGCCAGCGGAGGACTAGCGGGGGGGCTGGTTACGCAGTATTTT.

The rearrangement uses TRBV7-2 and TRBJ2-7, with 7 bases lining up with TRBD1. CDR1 is SGHTA, CDR2 FQGNSA, per germline. This CDR3 is built from 15 residues. Losses at the gene ends were 6 bases for V and 6 bases for J; bases not matched to a gene: 14. DNA of the CDR3: TGTGCCAGCAGTGACGGGACAGTCCTTCGAGGCGAGCAGTACTTC. Its translation: CASSDGTVLRGEQYF.

This clone was seen more than once but under ten times. The V gene is TRBV18, the J gene TRBJ2-1; 9 nucleotides align to TRBD1. Germline loops: CDR1 KGHSH, CDR2 LQKENI. The length of the CDR3 is 15 residues. With V trimmed by 2 bases and J by 7 bases, 6 bases remained unmatched. CDR3 residues: CASSPFLGQGNEQFF. The CDR3 coding sequence is TGTGCCAGCTCACCATTCTTGGGACAGGGAAATGAGCAGTTCTTC.

CDR3 region: CASSLGDRDPIREKLFF. The CDR3 DNA follows: TGCGCCAGCAGCTTGGGGGACAGGGACCCTATCCGGGAAAAACTGTTTTTT. J is TRBJ1-4 and V is TRBV5-1; 9 bases align to TRBD1. CDR1 and CDR2 (germline): SGHRS, YFSETQ. CDR3 length: 17 amino acids. V lost 0 bases to trimming and J lost 8 bases; unmatched junction nucleotides: 11.

The rearrangement links TRBV5-1 to TRBJ2-3; TRBD2 matches at 8 bases. This CDR3 spans 18 amino acids. The V gene's germline CDR1 is SGHRS and CDR2 YFSETQ. Trimming removed 0 bases from V and 3 bases from J; junction bases left unmatched: 12. The CDR3 coding sequence is TGCGCCAGCAGCTTGGGGACTAGCTTTGTAGGTGGGACAGATACGCAGTATTTT. Residues: CASSLGTSFVGGTDTQYF.

The V and J genes are TRBV30 and TRBJ1-1, with D tentatively TRBD1 (6 bases). Germline V gene lookup returns CDR1 GTSNPN and CDR2 SVGIG (reference sequence). This CDR3 region has 13 residues. V was trimmed by 3 bases and J by 1 base, leaving 9 bases between them. CDR3 nucleotides: TGTGCCTGGAGAACGACAGGGAACACTGAAGCTTTCTTT. Translating gives CAWRTTGNTEAFF.

The rearrangement links TRBV27 to TRBJ2-6; D possibly corresponds to TRBD1 (5 bases). Trimming removed 5 bases from V and 0 bases from J, with 11 bases in between. The CDR3 extends over 16 amino acids. CDR1 and CDR2 from the germline V gene are MNHEY and SMNVEV (reference sequence). The CDR3 DNA is TGTGCCAGCAGTGGACACAGGTCCTCTGGGGCCAACGTCCTGACTTTC. Amino acids: CASSGHRSSGANVLTF.

The chain uses TRBV5-1 and TRBJ2-2; 7 nucleotides agree with TRBD1. The J segment lost 0 bases and the V segment lost 3 bases, leaving 5 bases of the junction unmatched. This CDR3 has 16 residues. Germline CDR1 and CDR2: SGHRS and YFSETQ. CDR3 region: CASSWTGTANTGELFF. Here the CDR3 DNA reads TGCGCCAGCAGCTGGACCGGGACAGCGAACACCGGGGAGCTGTTTTTT. Full variable domain (remainder filled in from reference TRBV5-1 and TRBJ2-2): KAGVTQTPRYLIKTRGQQVTLSCSPISGHRSVSWYQQTPGQGLQFLFEYFSETQRNKGNFPGRFSGRQFSNSRSEMNVSTLELGDSALYLCASSWTGTANTGELFFGEGSRLTVL.

This chain connects TRBV2 to TRBJ1-3, with D tentatively TRBD1 (5 bases). The CDR3 consists of 14 residues. Trimming pared 7 bases from V and 1 base from J, leaving 11 bases between. The germline CDR1 and CDR2 sequences are SNHLY and FYNNEI. The CDR3 sequence: CASITEGSGNTIYF. In DNA, the CDR3 is TGTGCCAGCATCACGGAGGGGTCTGGAAACACCATATATTTT.

This chain uses TRBV7-9 with TRBJ1-6; 10 bases map to TRBD1. This CDR3 comprises 13 residues. Germline CDR1 and CDR2: SEHNR and FQNEAQ (reference sequence). V shed 10 bases and J 7 bases; nucleotides not matched to a gene: 4. The DNA of the CDR3 is TGTGCCACAACGGACAGGGGGAATTCACCCCTCCACTTT. This sequence encodes CATTDRGNSPLHF.

The chain links TRBV5-4 to TRBJ2-7; 10 bases fit TRBD1. Germline CDR1 and CDR2: SGHNT and YYREEE (reference sequence). CDR3 size: 16 residues. The V gene end was trimmed by 7 bases and the J gene end by 2 bases; junction bases not matched to a gene: 12. CDR3 sequence: CASHGGPGTGAYEQYF. The CDR3 DNA follows: TGTGCCAGCCACGGGGGCCCCGGGACAGGGGCCTACGAGCAGTACTTC. The full variable domain, completed using reference TRBV5-4 and TRBJ2-7, is ETGVTQSPTHLIKTRGQQVTLRCSSQSGHNTVSWYQQALGQGPQFIFQYYREEENGRGNFPPRFSGLQFPNYSSELNVNALELDDSALYLCASHGGPGTGAYEQYFGPGTRLTVT.

The V gene is TRBV4-1, the J gene TRBJ1-2; D is undetermined. Germline CDR1 reads MGHRA; CDR2 reads YSYEKL. The CDR3 extends over 15 amino acids. V lost 3 bases, J lost 0 bases, and 11 bases lay in between. The CDR3 is CASSQERFSNYGYTF. The CDR3 coding sequence is TGCGCCAGCAGCCAGGAGAGATTTTCTAACTATGGCTACACCTTC.

The genes are TRBV5-8 and TRBJ2-2; TRBD2 is a possible D gene (6 bases). There are 14 residues in the CDR3. V lost 2 bases, J lost 4 bases, and 9 bases lay in between. Germline lookup yields CDR1 SGHTS and CDR2 YDEGEE. CDR3 coding DNA: TGTGCCAGCAGCTTTAGCGGCCCCACCGGGGAGCTGTTTTTT. This translates into CASSFSGPTGELFF. The full variable domain, its missing parts supplied by reference TRBV5-8 and TRBJ2-2, is EAGVTQSPTHLIKTRGQQATLRCSPISGHTSVYWYQQALGLGLQFLLWYDEGEERNRGNFPPRFSGRQFPNYSSELNVNALELEDSALYLCASSFSGPTGELFFGEGSRLTVL.